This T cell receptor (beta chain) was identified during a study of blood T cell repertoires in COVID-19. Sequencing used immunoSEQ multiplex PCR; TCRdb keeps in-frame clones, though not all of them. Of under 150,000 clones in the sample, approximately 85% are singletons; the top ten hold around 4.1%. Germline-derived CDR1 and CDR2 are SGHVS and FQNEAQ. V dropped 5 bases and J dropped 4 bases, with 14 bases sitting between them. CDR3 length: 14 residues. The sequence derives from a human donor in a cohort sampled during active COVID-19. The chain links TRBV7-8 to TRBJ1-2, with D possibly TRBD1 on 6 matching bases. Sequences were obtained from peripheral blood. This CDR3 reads CASSKIQGSYGYTF. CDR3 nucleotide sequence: TGTGCCAGCAGCAAGATCCAGGGGAGCTATGGCTACACCTTC. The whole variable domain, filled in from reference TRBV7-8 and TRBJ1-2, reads GAGVSQSPRYKVAKRGQDVALRCDPISGHVSLFWYQQALGQGPEFLTYFQNEAQLDKSGLPSDRFFAERPEGSVSTLKIQRTQQEDSAVYLCASSKIQGSYGYTFGSGTRLTVV.